The 23 T cell receptor beta chains presented below share a single source sample, sequenced in a study of blood T cell repertoires in COVID-19. The repertoire was sequenced with immunoSEQ multiplex PCR; TCRdb's copy has only in-frame clones and lacks some. Found here are around 70,000 clones, roughly nine tenths of them singletons; the top ten hold 6% to 9.5%. Source material: peripheral blood. The origin of the receptors is a human donor in a cohort sampled during active COVID-19.

This chain uses TRBV3-1 (or the pseudogene TRBV3-2) with TRBJ2-7; 9 bases are shared with TRBD1. CDR1 is LGHDT, CDR2 YNNKEL, per germline (reference sequence). The V gene end was trimmed by 5 bases and the J gene end by 2 bases; junction bases not matched to a gene: 7. The CDR3 contains 15 residues. The CDR3 protein is CASSKDRGNAYEQYF. The CDR3 DNA reads TGTGCCAGCAGCAAGGACAGGGGAAACGCCTACGAGCAGTACTTC.

The CDR3 DNA reads as TGTGCCAGCAGTGAAGAACGAGCGGAGGGCAATCAGCCCCAGCATTTT. Translated: CASSEERAEGNQPQHF. V usage is TRBV6-1 and J usage is TRBJ1-5; D is ambiguous. The CDR3 is 16 amino acids. Trimming took off 1 base at V and 2 bases at J, with 12 bases between the two ends. CDR1 and CDR2 (germline): MNHNS, SASEGT.

This clone was picked up a small number of times. The rearrangement joins TRBV6-5 to TRBJ2-7; 10 bases agree with TRBD2. Germline V lookup: CDR1 MNHEY, CDR2 SVGAGI. Losses at the gene ends were 2 bases for V and 6 bases for J; bases not matched to a gene: 4. The CDR3 is 14 amino acids. The CDR3 DNA sequence: TGTGCCAGCAGTTACACGGGACTAGCGAGCGAGCAGTACTTC. Amino acid sequence: CASSYTGLASEQYF.

The rearrangement links TRBV29-1 to TRBJ1-1, with TRBD1 matching over 7 bases. The CDR3 sequence is 13 residues long. V lost 7 bases to trimming and J lost 1 base; unmatched junction nucleotides: 6. Per the germline V gene, CDR1 is SQVTM and CDR2 is ANQGSEA. The CDR3 coding sequence is TGCAGCGGGAAGACAGGGACGAACACTGAAGCTTTCTTT. Amino acid sequence: CSGKTGTNTEAFF.

The chain is built from TRBV11-2 and TRBJ2-7; 7 positions match TRBD2. Per the germline V gene, CDR1 is SGHAT and CDR2 is FQNNGV. CDR3 length: 11 residues. V lost 4 bases and J lost 6; bases outside the gene matches: 0. The CDR3 DNA is TGTGCCAGCAGCTCTAGCGGCGAGCAGTACTTC. Translating gives CASSSSGEQYF.

V and J are TRBV28 and TRBJ2-2; D is perhaps TRBD2 (7 bases). Trimming removed 11 bases at V and 6 bases at J, with 22 bases between. The CDR3 spans 15 residues. CDR1 is MDHEN, CDR2 SYDVKM, per germline. DNA of the CDR3: TGTGCCGGGGGCCAACCGGGGGGCACCGCCGGGGAGCTGTTTTTT. Translated: CAGGQPGGTAGELFF. Supplemented by reference TRBV28 and TRBJ2-2, the full variable domain reads DVKVTQSSRYLVKRTGEKVFLECVQDMDHENMFWYRQDPGLGLRLIYFSYDVKMKEKGDIPEGYSVSREKKERFSLILESASTNQTSMYLCAGGQPGGTAGELFFGEGSRLTVL.

The rearrangement uses TRBV9 and TRBJ2-7; TRBD1 might be the D (6 bases). V lost 0 bases to trimming and J lost 6 bases, with 16 bases between them. Germline assignment: CDR1 SGDLS and CDR2 YYNGEE. This CDR3 is built from 15 residues. CDR3 region: CASSVGGQSFSEQYF. The DNA for the CDR3 is TGTGCCAGCAGCGTAGGAGGACAGTCGTTTAGCGAGCAGTACTTC. The complete variable domain, with remaining parts taken from reference TRBV9 and TRBJ2-7, reads DSGVTQTPKHLITATGQRVTLRCSPRSGDLSVYWYQQSLDQGLQFLIQYYNGEERAKGNILERFSAQQFPDLHSELNLSSLELGDSALYFCASSVGGQSFSEQYFGPGTRLTVT.

The CDR3 sequence is CASSLDQGRNTEAFF. The CDR3 DNA sequence: TGTGCCAGCAGCTTGGATCAGGGGAGGAACACTGAAGCTTTCTTT. The chain links TRBV5-5 to TRBJ1-1; D might be TRBD1 (6 bases). CDR1 is SGHKS and CDR2 is YYEKEE in the germline V gene (reference sequence). This CDR3 is built from 15 residues. Trimming removed 0 bases from V and 1 base from J, with 10 bases in between.

The chain employs TRBV29-1 and TRBJ2-5, with TRBD1 matching over 10 bases. Germline V gene lookup returns CDR1 SQVTM and CDR2 ANQGSEA. Losses at the gene ends were 7 bases for V and 2 bases for J; bases not matched to a gene: 7. This CDR3 has 14 amino acids. The DNA of the CDR3 is TGCAGCGCTGTGGGGGGACAGGGGCAAGAGACCCAGTACTTC. This translates into CSAVGGQGQETQYF.

The rearrangement joins TRBV6-5 to TRBJ2-5; a possible D gene is TRBD2 (6 bases). The CDR3 is made up of 13 amino acids. The germline V gene encodes CDR1 MNHEY and CDR2 SVGAGI. The V and J ends lost 2 bases and 4 bases respectively, with 8 bases between them. The CDR3 region is CASSYGGIETQYF. The CDR3 DNA reads TGTGCCAGCAGTTACGGGGGGATAGAGACCCAGTACTTC.

This chain links TRBV15 with TRBJ2-7, with 14 bases fitting TRBD2. The V segment lost 1 base and the J segment 0 bases; nucleotides outside the gene matches: 8. Germline CDR1 is LNHNV and CDR2 is YYDKDF (reference sequence). This CDR3 is built from 19 residues. The CDR3 loop is CATSRAPGLAGVSSYEQYF. CDR3 nucleotide sequence: TGTGCCACCAGCAGAGCTCCGGGACTAGCGGGGGTCAGCTCCTACGAGCAGTACTTC.

V usage is TRBV19 and J usage is TRBJ1-5, with D possibly TRBD1 on 6 matching bases. The germline V gene has CDR1 LNHDA and CDR2 SQIVND (reference sequence). V lost 5 bases and J lost 7, with 21 bases in between. The CDR3 runs to 16 residues. The CDR3 DNA follows: TGTGCCAGTAGTTTCACGCAGGGGATGCCTACGCAGCCCCAGCATTTT. It yields the protein CASSFTQGMPTQPQHF. The full variable domain, rest sourced from reference TRBV19 and TRBJ1-5, is DGGITQSPKYLFRKEGQNVTLSCEQNLNHDAMYWYRQDPGQGLRLIYYSQIVNDFQKGDIAEGYSVSREKKESFPLTVTSAQKNPTAFYLCASSFTQGMPTQPQHFGDGTRLSIL.

The V and J genes are TRBV11-3 and TRBJ2-3; 13 positions match TRBD2. V was pared by 5 bases and J by 9 bases, with 11 bases of the junction left unmatched. The CDR3 totals 16 residues. Germline lookup yields CDR1 SGHNT and CDR2 YENEEA. The CDR3 here is CASSTRTSGGAETQYF. The CDR3 DNA reads as TGTGCCAGCAGCACCCGAACTAGCGGGGGGGCGGAAACGCAGTATTTT.

V usage is TRBV4-3 and J usage is TRBJ1-4; D is uncertain. CDR1 LGHNA and CDR2 YSLEER come from the germline V gene. The germline V and J ends were trimmed by 1 base and 4 bases, with 7 bases remaining between them. The CDR3 extends over 14 amino acids. The CDR3 nucleotides read TGCGCCAGCAGCCAAGCCGTCCTTAATGAAAAACTGTTTTTT. Protein product: CASSQAVLNEKLFF.

The chain recombines TRBV19 with TRBJ1-6; 10 nucleotides match TRBD1. The CDR3 covers 15 residues. V trimming: 5 bases; J trimming: 10 bases; junction bases outside the gene matches: 8. The V gene's germline CDR1 is LNHDA and CDR2 SQIVND (reference sequence). The CDR3 DNA follows: TGTGCCAGTAGTGCTCCGGGACAGGGGCTGTCACCCCTCCACTTT. Translating gives CASSAPGQGLSPLHF.

The chain links TRBV5-1 to TRBJ2-1; 10 positions agree with TRBD1. Germline V gene lookup returns CDR1 SGHRS and CDR2 YFSETQ. Germline trimming cut 7 bases from V and 5 bases from J; bases unmatched to any gene: 0. This CDR3 region has 12 residues. The CDR3 loop is CASGTGDNEQFF. CDR3 bases: TGCGCCAGCGGGACAGGGGACAATGAGCAGTTCTTC.

The rearrangement links TRBV6-5 to TRBJ1-5, with D possibly TRBD1 on 5 matching bases. The CDR3 extends over 14 amino acids. V dropped 6 bases and J dropped 0 bases, with 9 bases sitting between them. Germline assignment: CDR1 MNHEY and CDR2 SVGAGI. The DNA for the CDR3 is TGTGCCAGCAGACAGGACCTTAGCAATCAGCCCCAGCATTTT. Amino acids: CASRQDLSNQPQHF.

The chain links TRBV28 to TRBJ1-4; D not resolved. V lost 6 bases and J 7 bases, leaving 6 bases between the germline ends. CDR3 length: 11 amino acids. Per the germline V gene, CDR1 is MDHEN and CDR2 is SYDVKM. The CDR3 DNA reads TGTGCCAGCAGCCTACGTGAAAAACTGTTTTTT. Protein product: CASSLREKLFF.

This clone was seen a handful of times. The chain has TRBV11-2 and TRBJ1-4; no reliable D call. The CDR3 length is 13 residues. The germline gives CDR1 SGHAT, CDR2 FQNNGV. V dropped 3 bases and J dropped 1 base, with 3 bases sitting between them. The DNA of the CDR3 is TGTGCCAGCAGCTTCGTAACTAATGAAAAACTGTTTTTT. Its translation is CASSFVTNEKLFF.

The J gene is TRBJ2-6, the V gene TRBV5-1, with TRBD1 matching over 7 bases. The CDR3 runs 15 residues. The J segment lost 6 bases and the V segment lost 1 base, leaving 4 bases of the junction unmatched. CDR1 and CDR2 from the germline V gene are SGHRS and YFSETQ. The CDR3 loop is CASSLNRGEANVLTF. DNA of the CDR3: TGCGCCAGCAGCTTGAACAGGGGTGAGGCCAACGTCCTGACTTTC.

The chain couples TRBV29-1 to TRBJ2-5; 9 positions agree with TRBD1. CDR3 length: 15 residues. Germline V lookup: CDR1 SQVTM, CDR2 ANQGSEA. V was pared by 5 bases and J by 2 bases, with 9 bases of the junction left unmatched. The CDR3 loop reads CSVRRTGEGQETQYF. The CDR3, as DNA: TGCAGCGTTCGAAGGACAGGGGAGGGTCAAGAGACCCAGTACTTC. The variable domain in full, with the rest retrieved from reference TRBV29-1 and TRBJ2-5, is SAVISQKPSRDICQRGTSLTIQCQVDSQVTMMFWYRQQPGQSLTLIATANQGSEATYESGFVIDKFPISRPNLTFSTLTVSNMSPEDSSIYLCSVRRTGEGQETQYFGPGTRLLVL.

The chain uses TRBV2 and TRBJ2-5; a possible D gene is TRBD1 (6 bases). V lost 2 bases and J lost 2, with 12 bases in between. The CDR3 is 15 residues long. Per the germline V gene, CDR1 is SNHLY and CDR2 is FYNNEI. Here the CDR3 DNA reads TGTGCCAGCAGTGAACGACAGGCGTCTCAAGAGACCCAGTACTTC. Protein product: CASSERQASQETQYF.

This chain connects TRBV6-2 or TRBV6-3 to TRBJ1-5; a possible D gene is TRBD1 (6 bases). Germline V gene sequence: CDR1 MNHEY, CDR2 SVGEGT. V lost 5 bases and J lost 2, with 25 bases in between. The CDR3 covers 19 residues. CDR3 bases: TGTGCCAGCAGTCGGTGGGCGACGGGGGGCAAGAGGGGCAATCAGCCCCAGCATTTT. It is translated as CASSRWATGGKRGNQPQHF.